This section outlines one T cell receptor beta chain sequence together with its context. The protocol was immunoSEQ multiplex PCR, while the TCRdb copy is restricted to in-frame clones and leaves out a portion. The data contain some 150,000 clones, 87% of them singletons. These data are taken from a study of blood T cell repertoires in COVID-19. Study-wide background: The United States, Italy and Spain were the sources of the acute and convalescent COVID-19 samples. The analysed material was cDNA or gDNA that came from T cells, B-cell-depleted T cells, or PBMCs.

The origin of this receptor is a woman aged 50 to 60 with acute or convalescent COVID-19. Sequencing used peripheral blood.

CDR3 DNA: TGCGCCAGCAGCTTCGGACAGGGCATTTCCGAGCAGTACTTC. Encoded protein: CASSFGQGISEQYF. This sequence joins TRBV5-1 and TRBJ2-7; 8 bases are shared with TRBD1. From germline, CDR1 is SGHRS and CDR2 YFSETQ. The CDR3 is 14 residues long. V trimming: 2 bases; J trimming: 6 bases; junction bases outside the gene matches: 7.